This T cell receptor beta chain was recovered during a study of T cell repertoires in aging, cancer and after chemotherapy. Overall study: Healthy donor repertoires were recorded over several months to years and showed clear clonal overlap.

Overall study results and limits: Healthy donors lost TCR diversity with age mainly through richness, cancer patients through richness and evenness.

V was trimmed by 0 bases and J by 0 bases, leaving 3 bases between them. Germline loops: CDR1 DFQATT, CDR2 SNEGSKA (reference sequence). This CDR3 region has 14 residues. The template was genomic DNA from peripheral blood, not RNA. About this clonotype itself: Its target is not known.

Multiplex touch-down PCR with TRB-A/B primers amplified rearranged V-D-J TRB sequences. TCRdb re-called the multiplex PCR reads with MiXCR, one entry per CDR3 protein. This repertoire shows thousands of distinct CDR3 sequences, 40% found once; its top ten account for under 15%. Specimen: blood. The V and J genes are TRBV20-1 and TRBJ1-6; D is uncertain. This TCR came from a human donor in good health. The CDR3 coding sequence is TGCAGTGCTAGAGAGAGCTCCTATAATTCACCCCTCCACTTT. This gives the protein CSARESSYNSPLHF.